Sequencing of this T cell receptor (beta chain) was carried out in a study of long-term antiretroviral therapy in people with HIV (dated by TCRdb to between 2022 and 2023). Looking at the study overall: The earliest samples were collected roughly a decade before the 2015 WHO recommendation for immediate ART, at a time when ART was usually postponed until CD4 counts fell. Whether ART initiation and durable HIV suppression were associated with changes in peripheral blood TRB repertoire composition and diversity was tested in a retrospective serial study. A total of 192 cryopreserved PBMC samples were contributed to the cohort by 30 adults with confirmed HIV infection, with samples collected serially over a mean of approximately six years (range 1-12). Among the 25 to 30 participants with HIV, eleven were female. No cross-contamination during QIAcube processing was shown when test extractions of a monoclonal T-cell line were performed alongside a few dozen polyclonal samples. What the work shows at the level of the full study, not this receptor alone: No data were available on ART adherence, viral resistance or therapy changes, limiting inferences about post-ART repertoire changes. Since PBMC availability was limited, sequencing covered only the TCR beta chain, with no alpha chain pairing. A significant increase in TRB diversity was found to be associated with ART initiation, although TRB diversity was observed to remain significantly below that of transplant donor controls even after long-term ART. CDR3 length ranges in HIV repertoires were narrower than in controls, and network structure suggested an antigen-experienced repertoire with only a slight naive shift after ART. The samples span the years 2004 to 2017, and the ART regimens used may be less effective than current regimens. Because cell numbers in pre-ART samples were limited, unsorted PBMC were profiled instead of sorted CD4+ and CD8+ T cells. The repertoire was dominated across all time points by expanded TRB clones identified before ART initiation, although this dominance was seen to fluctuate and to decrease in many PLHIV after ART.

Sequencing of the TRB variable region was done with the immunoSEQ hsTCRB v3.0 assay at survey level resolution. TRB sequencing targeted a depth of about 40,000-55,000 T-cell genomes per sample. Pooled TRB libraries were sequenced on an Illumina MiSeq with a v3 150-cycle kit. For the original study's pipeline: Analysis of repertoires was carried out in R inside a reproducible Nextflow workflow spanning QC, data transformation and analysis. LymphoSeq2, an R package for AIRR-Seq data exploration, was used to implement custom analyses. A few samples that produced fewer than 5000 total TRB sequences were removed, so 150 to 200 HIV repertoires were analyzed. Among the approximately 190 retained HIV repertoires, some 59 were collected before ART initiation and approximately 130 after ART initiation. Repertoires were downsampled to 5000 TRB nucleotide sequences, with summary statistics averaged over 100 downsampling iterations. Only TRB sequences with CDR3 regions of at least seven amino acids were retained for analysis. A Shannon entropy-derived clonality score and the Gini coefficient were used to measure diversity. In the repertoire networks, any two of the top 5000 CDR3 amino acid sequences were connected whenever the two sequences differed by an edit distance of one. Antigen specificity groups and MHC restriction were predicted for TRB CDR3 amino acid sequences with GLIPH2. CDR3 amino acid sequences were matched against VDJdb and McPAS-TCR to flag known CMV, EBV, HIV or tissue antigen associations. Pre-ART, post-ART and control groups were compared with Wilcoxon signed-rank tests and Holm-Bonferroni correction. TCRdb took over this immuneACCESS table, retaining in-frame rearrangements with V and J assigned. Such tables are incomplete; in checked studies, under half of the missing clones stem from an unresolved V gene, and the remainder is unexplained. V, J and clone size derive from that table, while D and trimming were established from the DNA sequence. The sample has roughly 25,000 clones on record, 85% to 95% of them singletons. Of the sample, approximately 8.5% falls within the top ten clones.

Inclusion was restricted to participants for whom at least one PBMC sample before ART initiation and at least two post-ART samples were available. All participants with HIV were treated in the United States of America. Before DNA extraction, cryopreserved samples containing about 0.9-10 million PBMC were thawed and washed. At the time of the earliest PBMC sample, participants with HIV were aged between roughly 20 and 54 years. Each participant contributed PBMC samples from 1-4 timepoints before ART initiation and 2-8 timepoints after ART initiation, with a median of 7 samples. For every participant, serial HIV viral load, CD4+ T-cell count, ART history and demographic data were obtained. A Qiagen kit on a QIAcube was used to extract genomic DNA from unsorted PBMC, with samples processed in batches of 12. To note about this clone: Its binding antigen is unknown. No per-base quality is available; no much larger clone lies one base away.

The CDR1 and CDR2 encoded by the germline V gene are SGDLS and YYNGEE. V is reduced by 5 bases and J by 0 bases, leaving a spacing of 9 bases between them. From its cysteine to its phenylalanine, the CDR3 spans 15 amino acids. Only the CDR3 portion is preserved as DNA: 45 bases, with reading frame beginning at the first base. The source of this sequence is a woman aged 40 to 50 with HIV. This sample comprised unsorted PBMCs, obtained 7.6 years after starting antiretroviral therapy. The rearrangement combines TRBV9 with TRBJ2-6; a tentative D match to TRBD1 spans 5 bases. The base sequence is TGTGCCAGCAGTCTAGACAGCTCTGGGGCCAACGTCCTGACTTTC. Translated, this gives CASSLDSSGANVLTF.